What follows are 15 T cell receptor beta chains derived from one specimen sequenced in a study of T cell repertoires in cytomegalovirus infection. Their antigen targets remain unknown. TCRdb ran MiXCR on the reads and lists one entry per CDR3 protein. The table lists 6,000 or so distinct CDR3 sequences, about half of them singletons, with 70% to 90% in the top ten. The sample consisted of PBMCs, sequenced either directly or after in vitro stimulation (not recorded which). Receptor source: a human donor in good health (CMV status not recorded). Some clones in this sample may be carry-over from other donors' samples.

This chain connects TRBV25-1 to TRBJ1-4, with 9 bases matching TRBD1. V trimming: 8 bases; J trimming: 8 bases; junction bases outside the gene matches: 6. Germline CDR1 MGHDK, CDR2 SYGVNS. This CDR3 comprises 13 residues. CDR3 in amino acids: CASSWTGVEKLFF. The CDR3 DNA is TGTGCCAGCTCCTGGACAGGGGTGGAAAAACTGTTTTTT. The full variable domain, its missing parts supplied by reference TRBV25-1 and TRBJ1-4, is EADIYQTPRYLVIGTGKKITLECSQTMGHDKMYWYQQDPGMELHLIHYSYGVNSTEKGDLSSESTVSRIRTEHFPLTLESARPSHTSQYLCASSWTGVEKLFFGSGTQLSVL.

This rearrangement joins TRBV24-1 to TRBJ2-2; D possibly corresponds to TRBD2 (6 bases). Trimming removed 7 bases from V and 3 bases from J, with 17 bases in between. CDR1 and CDR2 from the germline V gene are KGHDR and SFDVKD. The CDR3 consists of 16 residues. CDR3 bases: TGTGCCACCAGGGATATGAGACTAGGAGACACCGGGGAGCTGTTTTTT. Translating it yields CATRDMRLGDTGELFF.

This clonotype was picked up a small number of times. V and J are TRBV28 and TRBJ2-5, with a weak D call TRBD2 (5 bases). In germline, CDR1 is MDHEN, CDR2 SYDVKM. Trimming cost V 6 bases and J 2 bases, with 10 bases left between them. CDR3 length: 13 residues. The CDR3 spells CASRSGMQETQYF. The CDR3 region has the DNA TGTGCCAGCAGATCCGGGATGCAAGAGACCCAGTACTTC.

The chain recombines TRBV6-2 or TRBV6-3 with TRBJ1-3; D not certain. The CDR3 spans 15 residues. Trimming pared 5 bases from V and 0 bases from J, leaving 11 bases between. CDR1 MNHEY and CDR2 SVGEGT come from the germline V gene. CDR3 sequence: CASSAQVDSGNTIYF. The CDR3 DNA reads TGTGCCAGCAGTGCCCAGGTCGACTCTGGAAACACCATATATTTT.

The chain employs TRBV11-2 and TRBJ1-4; TRBD1 matches at 10 bases. Unmatched junction bases numbered 2, after V lost 3 bases and J lost 7 bases. Germline CDR1 is SGHAT and CDR2 is FQNNGV. The CDR3 sequence is 14 residues long. This chain's CDR3 is CASSFGTGAEKLFF. The CDR3 DNA is TGTGCCAGCAGCTTCGGGACAGGGGCTGAAAAACTGTTTTTT.

This CDR3 is CASSTTGYNEQFF. The CDR3 DNA sequence: TGTGCCAGCAGCACTACAGGGTACAATGAGCAGTTCTTC. V and J are TRBV7-6 and TRBJ2-1; a possible D gene is TRBD1 (6 bases). Germline loops: CDR1 SGHVS, CDR2 FNYEAQ. The CDR3 is made up of 13 amino acids. V lost 5 bases to trimming and J lost 4 bases, with 9 bases between them. Together with reference TRBV7-6 and TRBJ2-1, the CDR3 gives the full variable domain: GAGVSQSPRYKVTKRGQDVALRCDPISGHVSLYWYRQALGQGPEFLTYFNYEAQQDKSGLPNDRFSAERPEGSISTLTIQRTEQRDSAMYRCASSTTGYNEQFFGPGTRLTVL.

The rearrangement links TRBV7-6 to TRBJ2-7; TRBD1 matches 10 bases. Unmatched junction bases numbered 10, after V lost 5 bases and J lost 0 bases. Germline V lookup: CDR1 SGHVS, CDR2 FNYEAQ. The CDR3 extends over 17 amino acids. This chain's CDR3 is CASSPRRTGGFSYEQYF. For the CDR3, the DNA is TGTGCCAGCAGCCCAAGGAGGACAGGGGGATTCTCCTACGAGCAGTACTTC.

The chain recombines TRBV20-1 with TRBJ2-3; D unresolved. In germline, CDR1 is DFQATT, CDR2 SNEGSKA (reference sequence). CDR3 length: 12 amino acids. V gave up 6 bases and J gave up 12 bases, with 19 bases separating them. The CDR3 bases are TGCAGTGCCAGCCCCCTCACAGAACCTCAGTATTTT. Translation gives CSASPLTEPQYF.

The CDR3 sequence is CSASSLGETGADTQYF. CDR3 sequence (DNA): TGCAGTGCTAGTTCACTCGGGGAAACGGGCGCTGATACGCAGTATTTT. The rearrangement uses TRBV20-1 and TRBJ2-3; TRBD2 might be the D (5 bases). The V and J ends lost 3 bases and 6 bases respectively, with 22 bases between them. There are 16 residues in the CDR3. Germline CDR1 DFQATT, CDR2 SNEGSKA (reference sequence).

This chain links TRBV7-2 with TRBJ2-7; D is undetermined. The V gene lost 10 bases and the J gene lost 5 bases, with 21 bases spanning the gap. This CDR3 spans 14 amino acids. Germline V gene lookup returns CDR1 SGHTA and CDR2 FQGNSA. The CDR3 here is CAITHTHLDDEQYF. CDR3 in DNA: TGTGCCATCACTCACACCCATCTAGACGACGAGCAGTACTTC.

This rearrangement joins TRBV20-1 to TRBJ2-7; 9 bases are shared with TRBD2. Germline CDR1 DFQATT, CDR2 SNEGSKA (reference sequence). The CDR3 runs 16 residues. V gave up 0 bases and J gave up 0 bases; unmatched junction bases: 6. CDR3 region: CSARDPSGGPSYEQYF. The CDR3, as DNA: TGCAGTGCTAGAGACCCCAGCGGGGGGCCCTCCTACGAGCAGTACTTC.

This clonotype was detected ten times or more. The chain employs TRBV7-8 and TRBJ2-7, with D maybe TRBD1 (6 bases). The germline CDR1 and CDR2 sequences are SGHVS and FQNEAQ. The CDR3 totals 14 residues. Trimming pared 4 bases from V and 10 bases from J, leaving 20 bases between. This CDR3 is CASSWDTPVDYQYF. The CDR3 nucleotides are TGTGCCAGCAGCTGGGACACCCCTGTCGACTATCAGTACTTC. Full variable domain (rest looked up from reference TRBV7-8 and TRBJ2-7): GAGVSQSPRYKVAKRGQDVALRCDPISGHVSLFWYQQALGQGPEFLTYFQNEAQLDKSGLPSDRFFAERPEGSVSTLKIQRTQQEDSAVYLCASSWDTPVDYQYFGPGTRLTVT.

V usage is TRBV11-2 and J usage is TRBJ1-3; D call uncertain. Trimming left V 5 bases short and J 0 bases short, with 11 bases between. From germline, CDR1 is SGHAT and CDR2 FQNNGV. The CDR3 extends over 15 amino acids. The CDR3 here is CASSRRGDSGNTIYF. In DNA, the CDR3 is TGTGCCAGCAGCCGACGCGGGGACTCTGGAAACACCATATATTTT.

The chain combines TRBV15 with TRBJ1-1; D is unresolved. Germline V gives CDR1 LNHNV, CDR2 YYDKDF (reference sequence). V shed 0 bases and J shed 2 bases, with 10 bases lying between them. The CDR3 length is 15 residues. The CDR3 here is CATSRDLGENTEAFF. DNA of the CDR3: TGTGCCACCAGCAGAGATCTTGGGGAAAACACTGAAGCTTTCTTT. Combining the CDR3 with reference TRBV15 and TRBJ1-1 gives the whole variable domain DAMVIQNPRYQVTQFGKPVTLSCSQTLNHNVMYWYQQKSSQAPKLLFHYYDKDFNNEADTPDNFQSRRPNTSFCFLDIRSPGLGDTAMYLCATSRDLGENTEAFFGQGTRLTVV.

This sequence joins TRBV11-2 and TRBJ2-5; D is undetermined. Germline lookup yields CDR1 SGHAT and CDR2 FQNNGV. With 3 bases removed from V and 3 bases from J, the gap between germline ends came to 2 bases. This CDR3 has 11 amino acids. The CDR3: CASSLKETQYF. In DNA, the CDR3 is TGTGCCAGCAGCTTGAAAGAGACCCAGTACTTC.